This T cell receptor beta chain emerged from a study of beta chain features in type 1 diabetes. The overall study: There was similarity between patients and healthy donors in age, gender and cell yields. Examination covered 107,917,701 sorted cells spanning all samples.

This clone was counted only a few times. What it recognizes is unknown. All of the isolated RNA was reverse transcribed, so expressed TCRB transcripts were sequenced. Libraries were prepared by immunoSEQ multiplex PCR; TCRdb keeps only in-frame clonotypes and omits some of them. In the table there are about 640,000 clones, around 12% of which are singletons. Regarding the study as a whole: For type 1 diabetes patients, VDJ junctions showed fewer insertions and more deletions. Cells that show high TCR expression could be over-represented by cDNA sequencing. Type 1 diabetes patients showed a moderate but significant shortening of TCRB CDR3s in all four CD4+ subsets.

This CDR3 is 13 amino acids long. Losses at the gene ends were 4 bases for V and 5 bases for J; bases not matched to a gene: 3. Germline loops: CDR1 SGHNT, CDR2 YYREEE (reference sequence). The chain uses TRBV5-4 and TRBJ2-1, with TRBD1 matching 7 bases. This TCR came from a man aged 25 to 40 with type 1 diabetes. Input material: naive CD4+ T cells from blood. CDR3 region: CASSADRDNEQFF. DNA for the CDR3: TGTGCCAGCAGCGCCGACAGGGACAATGAGCAGTTCTTC.